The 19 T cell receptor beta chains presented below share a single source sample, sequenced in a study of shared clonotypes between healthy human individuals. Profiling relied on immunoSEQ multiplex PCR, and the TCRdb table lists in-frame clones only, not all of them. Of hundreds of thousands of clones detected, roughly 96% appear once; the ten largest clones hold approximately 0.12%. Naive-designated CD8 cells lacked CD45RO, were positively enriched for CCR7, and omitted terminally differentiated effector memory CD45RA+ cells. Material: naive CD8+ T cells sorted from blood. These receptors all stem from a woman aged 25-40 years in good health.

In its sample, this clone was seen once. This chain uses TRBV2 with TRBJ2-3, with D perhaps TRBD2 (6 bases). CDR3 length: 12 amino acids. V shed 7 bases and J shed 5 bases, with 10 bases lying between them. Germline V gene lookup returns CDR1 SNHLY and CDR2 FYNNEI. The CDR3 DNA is TGTGCCAGCATTAGACTAGGAGATACGCAGTATTTT. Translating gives CASIRLGDTQYF.

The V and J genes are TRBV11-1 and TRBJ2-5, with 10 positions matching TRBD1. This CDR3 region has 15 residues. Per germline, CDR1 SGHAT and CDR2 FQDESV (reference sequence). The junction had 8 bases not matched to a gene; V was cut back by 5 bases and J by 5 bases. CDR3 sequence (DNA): TGTGCCAGCAGCCCCAGGGACAGGGGATGGGAGACCCAGTACTTC. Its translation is CASSPRDRGWETQYF.

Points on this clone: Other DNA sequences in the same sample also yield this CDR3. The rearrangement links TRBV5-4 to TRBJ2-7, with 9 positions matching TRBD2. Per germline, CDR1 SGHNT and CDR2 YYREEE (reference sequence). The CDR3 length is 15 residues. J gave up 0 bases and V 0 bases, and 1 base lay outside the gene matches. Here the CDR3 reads CASSLGLADSYEQYF. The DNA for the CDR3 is TGTGCCAGCAGCTTGGGACTAGCGGACTCCTACGAGCAGTACTTC.

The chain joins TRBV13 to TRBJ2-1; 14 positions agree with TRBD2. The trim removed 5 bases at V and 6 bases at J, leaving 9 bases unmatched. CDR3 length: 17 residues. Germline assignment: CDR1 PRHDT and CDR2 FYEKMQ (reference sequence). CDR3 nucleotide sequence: TGTGCCAGCAGCGCACCGGGACTAGCGGGAGTCCTCAATGAGCAGTTCTTC. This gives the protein CASSAPGLAGVLNEQFF.

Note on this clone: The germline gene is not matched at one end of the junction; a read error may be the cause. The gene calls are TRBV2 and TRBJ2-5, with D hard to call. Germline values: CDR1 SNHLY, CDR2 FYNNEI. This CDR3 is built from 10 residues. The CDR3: CASREETQYF. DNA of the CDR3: TGTGCCAGCAGGGAAGAGACCCAGTACTTC. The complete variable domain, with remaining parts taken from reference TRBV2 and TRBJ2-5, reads EPEVTQTPSHQVTQMGQEVILRCVPISNHLYFYWYRQILGQKVEFLVSFYNNEISEKSEIFDDQFSVERPDGSNFTLKIRSTKLEDSAMYFCASREETQYFGPGTRLLVL.

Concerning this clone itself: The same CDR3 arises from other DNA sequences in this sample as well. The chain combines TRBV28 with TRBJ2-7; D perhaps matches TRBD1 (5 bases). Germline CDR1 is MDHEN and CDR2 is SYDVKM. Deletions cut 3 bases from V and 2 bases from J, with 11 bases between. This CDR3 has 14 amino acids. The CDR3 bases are TGTGCCAGCAGTTTGGGGCGGAGCACCTACGAGCAGTACTTC. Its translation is CASSLGRSTYEQYF.

CDR3 DNA sequence: TGTGCCAGCAGTTTGAGGGAGGGCAGAACCCACGAGCAGTACTTC. As protein: CASSLREGRTHEQYF. This rearrangement joins TRBV27 to TRBJ2-7; 7 bases agree with TRBD2. Germline V lookup: CDR1 MNHEY, CDR2 SMNVEV (reference sequence). The CDR3 sequence is 15 residues long. V lost 3 bases and J lost 5; bases outside the gene matches: 10.

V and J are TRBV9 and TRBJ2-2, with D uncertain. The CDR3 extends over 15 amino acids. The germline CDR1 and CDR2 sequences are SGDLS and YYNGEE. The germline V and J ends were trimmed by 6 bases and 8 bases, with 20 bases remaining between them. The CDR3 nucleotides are TGTGCCAGCACCCCGAGCGTAGCTTCAATGGGGGAGCTGTTTTTT. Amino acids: CASTPSVASMGELFF.

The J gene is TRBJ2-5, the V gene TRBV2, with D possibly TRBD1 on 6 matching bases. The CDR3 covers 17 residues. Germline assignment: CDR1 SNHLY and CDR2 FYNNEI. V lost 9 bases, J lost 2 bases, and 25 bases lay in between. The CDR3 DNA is TGTGCCAGTCATATGGGGGCCATCTCTCAAACGCAAGAGACCCAGTACTTC. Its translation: CASHMGAISQTQETQYF.

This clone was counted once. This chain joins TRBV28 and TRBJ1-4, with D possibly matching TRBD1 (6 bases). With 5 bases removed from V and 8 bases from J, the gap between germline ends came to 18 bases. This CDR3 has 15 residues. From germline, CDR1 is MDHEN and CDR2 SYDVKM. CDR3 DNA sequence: TGTGCCAGCAGTCTAGAGACAGGAGGTCGGGAAAAACTGTTTTTT. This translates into CASSLETGGREKLFF.

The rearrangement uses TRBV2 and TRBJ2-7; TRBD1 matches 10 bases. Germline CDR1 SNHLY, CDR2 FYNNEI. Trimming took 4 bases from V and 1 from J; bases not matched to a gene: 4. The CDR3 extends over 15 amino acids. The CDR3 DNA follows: TGTGCCAGCAGTGTAGGGACAGGGGCGTCCTACGAGCAGTACTTC. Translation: CASSVGTGASYEQYF.

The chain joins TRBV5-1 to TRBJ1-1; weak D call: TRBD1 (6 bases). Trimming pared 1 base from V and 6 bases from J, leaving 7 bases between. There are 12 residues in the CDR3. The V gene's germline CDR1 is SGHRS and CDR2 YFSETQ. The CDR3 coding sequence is TGCGCCAGCAGCTTGACAGGGCCTGAAGCTTTCTTT. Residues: CASSLTGPEAFF.

As DNA, the CDR3 is TGTGCCAGCAGTTTAGGTAGAACCTACGAGCAGTACTTC. Protein product: CASSLGRTYEQYF. The chain recombines TRBV28 with TRBJ2-5; D uncertain. The J call is doubtful: the DNA matches TRBJ2-7 better. This CDR3 is 13 amino acids long. Germline CDR1 and CDR2: MDHEN and SYDVKM.

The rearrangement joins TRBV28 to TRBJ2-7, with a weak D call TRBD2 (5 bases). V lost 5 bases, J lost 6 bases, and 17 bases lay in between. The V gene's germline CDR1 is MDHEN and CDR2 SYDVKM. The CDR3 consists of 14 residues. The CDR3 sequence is CASSRAGTVSEQYF. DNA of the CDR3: TGTGCCAGCAGTCGTGCGGGCACGGTTTCCGAGCAGTACTTC.

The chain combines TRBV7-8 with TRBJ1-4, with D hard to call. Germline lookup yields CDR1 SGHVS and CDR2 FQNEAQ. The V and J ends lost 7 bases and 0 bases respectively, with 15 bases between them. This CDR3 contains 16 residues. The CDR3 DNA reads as TGTGCCAGCACGTCTCGGGTTTGGCCAACTAATGAAAAACTGTTTTTT. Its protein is CASTSRVWPTNEKLFF. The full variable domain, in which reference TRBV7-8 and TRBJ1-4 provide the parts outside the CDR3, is GAGVSQSPRYKVAKRGQDVALRCDPISGHVSLFWYQQALGQGPEFLTYFQNEAQLDKSGLPSDRFFAERPEGSVSTLKIQRTQQEDSAVYLCASTSRVWPTNEKLFFGSGTQLSVL.

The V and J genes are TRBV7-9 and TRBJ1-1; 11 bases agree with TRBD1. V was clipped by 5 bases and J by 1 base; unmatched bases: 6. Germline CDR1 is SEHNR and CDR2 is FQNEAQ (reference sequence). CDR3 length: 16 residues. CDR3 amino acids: CASSRRTGGGNTEAFF. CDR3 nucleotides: TGTGCCAGCAGCCGCCGGACAGGGGGCGGGAACACTGAAGCTTTCTTT.

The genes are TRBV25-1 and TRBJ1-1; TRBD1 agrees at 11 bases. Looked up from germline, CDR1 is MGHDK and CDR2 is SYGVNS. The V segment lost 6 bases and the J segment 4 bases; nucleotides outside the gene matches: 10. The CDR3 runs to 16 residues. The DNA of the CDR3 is TGTGCCAGCAGCCGGGGGGACAGGGGGTTCCGCACTGAAGCTTTCTTT. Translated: CASSRGDRGFRTEAFF.

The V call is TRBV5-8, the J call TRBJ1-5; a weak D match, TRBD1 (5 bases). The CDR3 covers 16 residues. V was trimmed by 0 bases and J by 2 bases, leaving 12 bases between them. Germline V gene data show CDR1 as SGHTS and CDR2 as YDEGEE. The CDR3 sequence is CASSLGGVPGNQPQHF. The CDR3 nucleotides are TGTGCCAGCAGCTTGGGGGGGGTGCCAGGCAATCAGCCCCAGCATTTT.

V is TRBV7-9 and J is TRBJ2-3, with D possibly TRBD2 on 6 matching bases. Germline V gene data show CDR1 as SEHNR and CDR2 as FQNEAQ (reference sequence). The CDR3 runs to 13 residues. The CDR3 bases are TGTGTCACCCGGCGGGGACGCACAGATACGCAGTATTTT. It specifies CVTRRGRTDTQYF.